The 18 T cell receptor beta chains presented below share a single source sample, sequenced in a study of blood T cell repertoires in COVID-19. Sequencing was performed with immunoSEQ multiplex PCR; in TCRdb, only in-frame clones are kept and a portion is missing. The sample lists roughly 200,000 clones, around 87% occurring once. Sequencing was done on a sample of peripheral blood. The receptors come from a woman between 18 and 29 years old who had recovered from COVID-19.

The CDR3 nucleotides read TGTGCCAGCCAGGGGGGCGCTAACTATGGCTACACCTTC. This translates into CASQGGANYGYTF. The chain carries TRBV10-3 and TRBJ1-2; 7 bases fit TRBD1. J gave up 0 bases and V 10 bases, and 5 bases lay outside the gene matches. Germline assignment: CDR1 ENHRY and CDR2 SYGVKD. This CDR3 has 13 amino acids.

The V gene is TRBV6-6, the J gene TRBJ2-1, with TRBD2 matching over 8 bases. Looked up from germline, CDR1 is MNHNY and CDR2 is SVGAGI (reference sequence). V gave up 5 bases and J gave up 3 bases; unmatched junction bases: 12. The CDR3 runs to 17 residues. The CDR3 spells CASSLGREGGGYNEQFF. CDR3 DNA sequence: TGTGCCAGCAGTCTGGGCCGGGAGGGAGGGGGCTACAATGAGCAGTTCTTC.

This chain links TRBV30 with TRBJ1-1, with 7 positions matching TRBD1. Per the germline V gene, CDR1 is GTSNPN and CDR2 is SVGIG (reference sequence). The CDR3 runs 13 residues. V gave up 5 bases and J gave up 5 bases; unmatched junction bases: 8. CDR3 nucleotide sequence: TGTGCCTGGGACGACAGGGATTGGACTGAAGCTTTCTTT. It encodes CAWDDRDWTEAFF.

The chain couples TRBV12-3 or TRBV12-4 to TRBJ2-2; a weak D match, TRBD1 (6 bases). V was cut by 6 bases and J by 4 bases, with 9 bases left in between. This CDR3 is built from 13 residues. CDR3 DNA sequence: TGTGCCAGCAGCAGGGGAAGCACCGGGGAGCTGTTTTTT. This codes for CASSRGSTGELFF.

V gene TRBV7-9 combines with J gene TRBJ1-5; D perhaps matches TRBD1 (6 bases). Per germline, CDR1 SEHNR and CDR2 FQNEAQ (reference sequence). Deletions cut 7 bases from V and 9 bases from J, with 22 bases between. The CDR3 contains 15 residues. CDR3 region: CASKPLEGEVWPQHF. Here the CDR3 DNA reads TGTGCCAGCAAGCCCCTCGAGGGGGAAGTTTGGCCCCAGCATTTT.

This sequence joins TRBV7-2 and TRBJ2-5, with 9 bases that match TRBD2. With 3 bases clipped from V and 2 bases from J, the junction kept 1 base outside the gene matches. CDR1 and CDR2 (germline): SGHTA, FQGNSA. The CDR3 consists of 14 residues. The CDR3 DNA reads TGTGCCAGCAGCTTGGCGGGGGGGCAAGAGACCCAGTACTTC. It codes for CASSLAGGQETQYF.

This clone was found a few times. The chain has TRBV6-5 and TRBJ2-2; 7 positions agree with TRBD2. The germline CDR1 and CDR2 sequences are MNHEY and SVGAGI. V lost 5 bases, J lost 3 bases, and 0 bases stayed unmatched. The CDR3 contains 13 residues. The CDR3 nucleotides are TGTGCCAGCAGTCTAGCGGACACCGGGGAGCTGTTTTTT. It codes for CASSLADTGELFF.

The chain links TRBV7-9 to TRBJ2-7; 7 positions agree with TRBD1. CDR3 length: 15 amino acids. V lost 5 bases to trimming and J lost 6 bases; unmatched junction nucleotides: 13. Looked up from germline, CDR1 is SEHNR and CDR2 is FQNEAQ (reference sequence). CDR3 protein: CASSTLGGARIEQYF. CDR3 sequence (DNA): TGTGCCAGCAGCACCCTAGGGGGCGCCAGGATCGAGCAGTACTTC.

This chain connects TRBV6-2 or TRBV6-3 to TRBJ2-1, with D tentatively TRBD1 (6 bases). Germline CDR1 and CDR2: MNHEY and SVGEGT. V was cut by 2 bases and J by 3 bases, with 14 bases left in between. CDR3 length: 16 residues. The CDR3 spells CASSYEAGTYYNEQFF. Written as DNA, the CDR3 is TGTGCCAGCAGTTACGAGGCCGGGACATACTACAATGAGCAGTTCTTC.

CDR3 loop: CASSLAAGQYYTIYF. The CDR3 nucleotides are TGTGCCAGCAGCTTAGCGGCGGGACAGTACTACACCATATATTTT. The chain links TRBV7-2 to TRBJ1-3; 7 bases match TRBD1. Trimming cost V 0 bases and J 8 bases; bases outside gene matches: 7. From germline, CDR1 is SGHTA and CDR2 FQGNSA. This CDR3 region has 15 residues. Variable domain in full (rest from reference TRBV7-2 and TRBJ1-3): GAGVSQSPSNKVTEKGKDVELRCDPISGHTALYWYRQSLGQGLEFLIYFQGNSAPDKSGLPSDRFSAERTGGSVSTLTIQRTQQEDSAVYLCASSLAAGQYYTIYFGEGSWLTVV.

The genes are TRBV10-1 and TRBJ2-7; D unclear. The germline CDR1 and CDR2 sequences are WNHNN and SYGVQD (reference sequence). Trimming left V 2 bases short and J 7 bases short, with 6 bases between. This CDR3 is 11 amino acids long. The DNA of the CDR3 is TGCGCCAGCAGTGAGCGGCGGGAGCAGTACGTC. This codes for CASSERREQYV.

The genes are TRBV4-3 and TRBJ1-1; D perhaps matches TRBD1 (5 bases). V was pared by 2 bases and J by 8 bases, with 6 bases between. CDR1 is LGHNA, CDR2 YSLEER, per germline. This CDR3 region has 11 residues. CDR3 in amino acids: CASSQTGEAFF. CDR3 bases: TGCGCCAGCAGCCAAACAGGAGAAGCTTTCTTT.

This clone was seen only once. This same CDR3 is encoded by further DNA sequences in the sample. This chain joins TRBV7-2 and TRBJ2-5; no definite D call. CDR3 length equals 15 residues. V was clipped by 1 base and J by 1 base, with 10 bases between them. Germline values: CDR1 SGHTA, CDR2 FQGNSA. The CDR3 nucleotides are TGTGCCAGCAGCTTAGGTGGCGGATCCCAAGAGACCCAGTACTTC. Protein sequence: CASSLGGGSQETQYF.

The rearrangement uses TRBV6-4 and TRBJ1-6; 7 nucleotides agree with TRBD1. The ends lost 4 bases at V and 7 bases at J; junction bases unmatched: 4. Per germline, CDR1 MRHNA and CDR2 SNTAGT. The CDR3 has 14 amino acids. The CDR3, as DNA: TGTGCCAGCAGTGTGGGGACAGACAATTCACCCCTCCACTTT. It specifies CASSVGTDNSPLHF.

The genes are TRBV10-3 and TRBJ1-1; possible D gene TRBD1, 6 bases. Germline V lookup: CDR1 ENHRY, CDR2 SYGVKD. The CDR3 extends over 13 amino acids. The V end lost 4 bases, the J end lost 10 bases, and 16 bases lay between the germline ends. The CDR3 DNA sequence: TGTGCCATCAGTGCGTGGACAGCTGGCAGAGCTTTCTTT. Its translation is CAISAWTAGRAFF.

The chain links TRBV6-5 to TRBJ1-2; 11 bases agree with TRBD1. CDR3 length: 15 amino acids. The germline gives CDR1 MNHEY, CDR2 SVGAGI. V was pared by 0 bases and J by 6 bases, with 3 bases of the junction left unmatched. The CDR3 DNA is TGTGCCAGCAGTTACTCCGGGACAGGGGGGGATGGCTACACCTTC. Amino acid sequence: CASSYSGTGGDGYTF.

The chain links TRBV27 to TRBJ1-1; weak D call: TRBD1 (5 bases). The CDR3 has 13 amino acids. Germline values: CDR1 MNHEY, CDR2 SMNVEV (reference sequence). V lost 5 bases and J lost 0, with 7 bases in between. CDR3 sequence reads: CASSTRVNTEAFF. CDR3 nucleotide sequence: TGTGCCAGCAGTACCAGGGTGAACACTGAAGCTTTCTTT.

The V call is TRBV7-3, the J call TRBJ2-1, with a possible D match to TRBD2 (5 bases). V was trimmed by 0 bases and J by 3 bases, leaving 6 bases between them. The CDR3 runs 14 residues. The germline gives CDR1 SGHTA, CDR2 FQGTGA. Written as DNA, the CDR3 is TGTGCCAGCAGCTTAACTAGCGACTACAATGAGCAGTTCTTC. Amino acids: CASSLTSDYNEQFF.